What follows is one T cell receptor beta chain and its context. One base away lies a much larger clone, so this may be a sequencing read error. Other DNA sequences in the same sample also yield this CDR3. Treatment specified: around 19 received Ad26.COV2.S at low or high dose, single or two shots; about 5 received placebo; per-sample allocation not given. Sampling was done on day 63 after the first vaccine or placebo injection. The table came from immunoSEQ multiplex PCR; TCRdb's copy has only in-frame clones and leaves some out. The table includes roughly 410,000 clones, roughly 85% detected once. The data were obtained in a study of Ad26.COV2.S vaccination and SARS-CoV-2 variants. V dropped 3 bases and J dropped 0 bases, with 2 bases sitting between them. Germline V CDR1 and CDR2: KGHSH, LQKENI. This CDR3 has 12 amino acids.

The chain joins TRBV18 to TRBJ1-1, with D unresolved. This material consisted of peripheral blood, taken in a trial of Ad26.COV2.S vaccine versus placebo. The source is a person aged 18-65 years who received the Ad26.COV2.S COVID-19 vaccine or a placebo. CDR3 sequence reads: CASSPMNTEAFF. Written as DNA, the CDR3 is TGTGCCAGCTCACCGATGAACACTGAAGCTTTCTTT.